These 5 T cell receptor beta chains were sequenced from one sample in a study of blood T cell repertoires in COVID-19. The table came from immunoSEQ multiplex PCR; TCRdb's copy has only in-frame clones and leaves some out. The sample contains 75,000 or so clones, around 88% of which appear only once. The sequenced material came from peripheral blood. These receptor sequences come from a woman of 80 years or more with active or convalescent COVID-19.

A word on this clone: The conserved final phenylalanine or tryptophan is absent from the CDR3, which likely points to a read error. The limits of the CDR3 on the DNA are not certain, so only TCRdb's listed CDR3 is given. This chain uses TRBV21-1 with TRBJ1-1; TRBD1 was called by the table and not checked on the DNA. TRBV21-1 is reported as a pseudogene. With termini counted, the CDR3 has 10 amino acids. This CDR3 reads CASSKRWDKS.

This clone was seen a handful of times. This chain connects TRBV7-2 to TRBJ2-7; D not certain. Germline loops: CDR1 SGHTA, CDR2 FQGNSA. Trimming left V 3 bases short and J 3 bases short, with 12 bases between. The CDR3 has 14 amino acids. The CDR3: CASSLALRVYEQYF. In DNA form, the CDR3 reads TGTGCCAGCAGCTTGGCTCTCCGTGTCTACGAGCAGTACTTC. The full variable domain, completed using reference TRBV7-2 and TRBJ2-7, is GAGVSQSPSNKVTEKGKDVELRCDPISGHTALYWYRQSLGQGLEFLIYFQGNSAPDKSGLPSDRFSAERTGGSVSTLTIQRTQQEDSAVYLCASSLALRVYEQYFGPGTRLTVT.

The J gene is TRBJ2-6, the V gene TRBV7-2, with 10 positions matching TRBD1. The junction had 3 bases not matched to a gene; V was cut back by 0 bases and J by 4 bases. The germline V gene has CDR1 SGHTA and CDR2 FQGNSA. The CDR3 is 17 amino acids. CDR3 protein: CASSLAGTGVGANVLTF. The CDR3 region has the DNA TGTGCCAGCAGCTTAGCGGGGACAGGGGTAGGGGCCAACGTCCTGACTTTC.

The gene calls are TRBV29-1 and TRBJ2-5; D gene ambiguous. The CDR3 is 12 amino acids. Trimming pared 1 base from V and 7 bases from J, leaving 10 bases between. Looked up from germline, CDR1 is SQVTM and CDR2 is ANQGSEA. The CDR3 DNA sequence: TGCAGCGTTGAAGTTTCCCCTCGGACCCAGTACTTC. Its protein product is CSVEVSPRTQYF.

A single count supports this clone. V and J are TRBV5-4 and TRBJ2-6, with a possible D match to TRBD1 (5 bases). This CDR3 is 14 amino acids long. The germline V gene has CDR1 SGHNT and CDR2 YYREEE (reference sequence). V lost 4 bases and J 0 bases, leaving 5 bases between the germline ends. In DNA form, the CDR3 reads TGTGCCAGCAGCGACAGCTCTGGGGCCAACGTCCTGACTTTC. Translated: CASSDSSGANVLTF.